The 24 T cell receptor beta chains below all came from one sample that was sequenced in a study of early T cells in non-severe SARS-CoV-2 infection. From the 5' RACE reads, TCRdb called clonotypes with MiXCR, one entry per CDR3 protein. This table holds roughly 42,000 distinct CDR3 sequences, 9% to 15% found once. The specimen was whole blood. Receptor source: an adult who was a healthcare worker with PCR-confirmed SARS-CoV-2 infection or an uninfected control (not recorded which).

This clonotype was seen many times. The CDR3, as DNA: TGTGCCAGCACCTCCCCGGGGGCTCCGGAGACCCAGTACTTC. Amino acids: CASTSPGAPETQYF. V and J are TRBV7-6 and TRBJ2-5; D possibly uses TRBD1 or TRBD2 (6 bases each). Germline loops: CDR1 SGHVS, CDR2 FNYEAQ. With 7 bases removed from V and 5 bases from J, the gap between germline ends came to 17 bases. The CDR3 runs 14 residues.

The chain uses TRBV7-9 and TRBJ1-4; D not resolved. This CDR3 has 15 amino acids. Trimming stripped 1 base from V and 2 bases from J, with 8 bases between. Germline CDR1 reads SEHNR; CDR2 reads FQNEAQ (reference sequence). This CDR3 reads CASSLERGTNEKLFF. In nucleotides, the CDR3 is TGTGCCAGCAGCTTAGAGCGGGGTACTAATGAAAAACTGTTTTTT.

The V and J genes are TRBV20-1 and TRBJ2-3, with D uncertain. Germline CDR1 is DFQATT and CDR2 is SNEGSKA (reference sequence). The CDR3 covers 16 residues. V dropped 2 bases and J dropped 3 bases, with 18 bases sitting between them. CDR3 residues: CSARSRSSNTTDTQYF. The CDR3, as DNA: TGCAGTGCTAGATCAAGATCCTCCAACACTACAGATACGCAGTATTTT.

This chain connects TRBV6-2 or TRBV6-3 to TRBJ1-5, with TRBD1 matching over 8 bases. V shed 3 bases and J 7 bases; nucleotides not matched to a gene: 17. The germline V gene has CDR1 MNHEY and CDR2 SVGEGT. The CDR3 runs to 18 residues. CDR3 in DNA: TGTGCCAGCAGTTATATAAGACGGACAGGGCCCATCGTCCAGCCCCAGCATTTT. Translating it yields CASSYIRRTGPIVQPQHF.

V is TRBV7-2 and J is TRBJ1-1; unclear D gene. The CDR3 loop spans 11 amino acids. CDR1 and CDR2 (germline): SGHTA, FQGNSA. Trimming cost V 4 bases and J 7 bases, with 7 bases left between them. This CDR3 is CASSSNSEAFF. In DNA form, the CDR3 reads TGTGCCAGCAGCTCGAATAGTGAAGCTTTCTTT.

This clonotype was observed at least ten times. The genes are TRBV11-2 and TRBJ1-6; no reliable D call. CDR3 length: 14 residues. Germline CDR1 is SGHAT and CDR2 is FQNNGV. V dropped 1 base and J dropped 7 bases, with 8 bases sitting between them. CDR3 amino acids: CASSLGAPNSPLHF. CDR3 bases: TGTGCCAGCAGCTTAGGGGCGCCGAATTCACCCCTCCACTTT.

The genes are TRBV10-3 and TRBJ2-5; D gene unclear. In germline, CDR1 is ENHRY, CDR2 SYGVKD. CDR3 length: 12 residues. V dropped 10 bases and J dropped 3 bases, with 12 bases sitting between them. CDR3 sequence: CATFWVKETQYF. The CDR3, as DNA: TGTGCCACCTTCTGGGTGAAAGAGACCCAGTACTTC.

In this sample, this clonotype turned up many times. The DNA is left out, because the CDR3 cannot be placed on it with certainty; the CDR3 is given as TCRdb lists it. The chain's CDR3 is CAISTSGTRSSGNTIYF. The chain employs TRBV10-3 and TRBJ1-3; TRBD1 is the table's D call, not checked against the DNA. Germline V CDR1 and CDR2: ENHRY, SYGVKD. The CDR3 is 17 residues long, ends included.

This clonotype was detected ten times or more. The chain has TRBV19 and TRBJ2-2; D unresolved. The CDR3 length is 14 residues. Germline loops: CDR1 LNHDA, CDR2 SQIVND (reference sequence). V lost 3 bases to trimming and J lost 0 bases, with 5 bases between them. The CDR3 protein is CASSIDANTGELFF. DNA for the CDR3: TGTGCCAGTAGTATTGATGCGAACACCGGGGAGCTGTTTTTT.

This clonotype was counted between two and nine times. The chain couples TRBV27 to TRBJ2-7; D is perhaps TRBD1 (6 bases). Looked up from germline, CDR1 is MNHEY and CDR2 is SMNVEV (reference sequence). CDR3 size: 15 residues. V was pared by 5 bases and J by 3 bases, with 17 bases between. The CDR3 is CASSTYQTGFYEQYF. The DNA of the CDR3 is TGTGCCAGCAGTACGTACCAAACAGGGTTCTACGAGCAGTACTTC.

In its sample, this clonotype was seen many times. CDR3 DNA: TGCGCCAGCAGCCAAGTTTCGACAGGGGACGAGCAGTACTTC. This translates into CASSQVSTGDEQYF. The chain has TRBV4-1 and TRBJ2-7; 8 bases line up with TRBD1. The J segment lost 5 bases and the V segment lost 1 base, leaving 4 bases of the junction unmatched. The CDR3 contains 14 residues. In germline, CDR1 is MGHRA, CDR2 YSYEKL.

The chain has TRBV7-3 and TRBJ2-1; 8 nucleotides align to TRBD1. This CDR3 is built from 15 residues. J lost 4 bases, V lost 0 bases, and 2 bases had no gene match. Germline assignment: CDR1 SGHTA and CDR2 FQGTGA. The CDR3 nucleotides are TGTGCCAGCAGCTTAACCGGGACAGGTTACAATGAGCAGTTCTTC. Translation: CASSLTGTGYNEQFF.

This clonotype was counted between two and nine times. The chain joins TRBV20-1 to TRBJ2-3; the D is unclear. V lost 3 bases, J lost 6 bases, and 19 bases lay in between. The V gene's germline CDR1 is DFQATT and CDR2 SNEGSKA (reference sequence). The length of the CDR3 is 15 residues. CDR3 loop: CSASNAVAVSDTQYF. For the CDR3, the DNA is TGCAGTGCTAGCAACGCAGTTGCAGTTTCGGATACGCAGTATTTT.

This clonotype has just a few counts. The V gene is TRBV6-6, the J gene TRBJ1-4, with 8 bases identical to TRBD1. Germline CDR1 reads MNHNY; CDR2 reads SVGAGI (reference sequence). Germline trimming cut 4 bases from V and 7 bases from J; bases unmatched to any gene: 5. The CDR3 spans 14 residues. The DNA for the CDR3 is TGTGCCAGCAGTTCCTCAGGACAGGGTGAAAAACTGTTTTTT. Amino acid sequence: CASSSSGQGEKLFF.

V gene TRBV19 combines with J gene TRBJ1-5; 7 bases fit TRBD1. The J segment lost 6 bases and the V segment lost 7 bases, leaving 12 bases of the junction unmatched. In germline, CDR1 is LNHDA, CDR2 SQIVND (reference sequence). This CDR3 region has 15 residues. The CDR3 loop reads CASNRGGGAGQPQHF. The CDR3 region has the DNA TGTGCCAGTAATCGAGGAGGGGGCGCGGGTCAGCCCCAGCATTTT. Filled out from reference TRBV19 and TRBJ1-5, the complete variable domain reads DGGITQSPKYLFRKEGQNVTLSCEQNLNHDAMYWYRQDPGQGLRLIYYSQIVNDFQKGDIAEGYSVSREKKESFPLTVTSAQKNPTAFYLCASNRGGGAGQPQHFGDGTRLSIL.

This clonotype was detected only a few times. V is TRBV10-3 and J is TRBJ2-7, with D perhaps assigned TRBD1 or TRBD2 (5 bases each). The CDR3 loop spans 13 amino acids. The germline V gene encodes CDR1 ENHRY and CDR2 SYGVKD. V lost 6 bases and J lost 3, with 12 bases in between. CDR3 DNA: TGTGCCATCAGGGCTTTTGGGGGCTACGAGCAGTACTTC. Its translation: CAIRAFGGYEQYF.

This clonotype has a count of ten or more. The chain links TRBV7-9 to TRBJ2-7; tentative D call: TRBD1 (5 bases). The V gene's germline CDR1 is SEHNR and CDR2 FQNEAQ (reference sequence). CDR3 size: 12 residues. Trimming stripped 5 bases from V and 3 bases from J, with 8 bases between. The CDR3 DNA follows: TGTGCCAGCAGCCTCCAGGGCTACGAGCAGTACTTC. Residues: CASSLQGYEQYF.

This clonotype occurred many times. This chain joins TRBV12-3 or TRBV12-4 and TRBJ2-6, with unresolved D. V was trimmed by 6 bases and J by 5 bases, leaving 14 bases between them. This CDR3 has 15 residues. The CDR3 spells CASSPGSMRANVLTF. CDR3 nucleotide sequence: TGTGCCAGCAGCCCCGGGTCAATGCGGGCCAACGTCCTGACTTTC.

Many counts were recorded for this clonotype. The chain carries TRBV7-9 and TRBJ1-2, with D possibly matching TRBD1 (6 bases). The CDR3 sequence is 15 residues long. Germline values: CDR1 SEHNR, CDR2 FQNEAQ (reference sequence). The ends were cut back, 5 bases at V and 6 bases at J, with 19 bases in the middle. CDR3 bases: TGTGCCAGCAGCCGCCTGCTACAGGGAGGAGATGGCTACACCTTC. Translating gives CASSRLLQGGDGYTF.

This rearrangement joins TRBV5-1 to TRBJ2-1, with 10 nucleotides matching TRBD2. Germline trimming cut 4 bases from V and 4 bases from J; bases unmatched to any gene: 8. There are 16 residues in the CDR3. Germline V lookup: CDR1 SGHRS, CDR2 YFSETQ. The CDR3 reads CASSRLAGGTYNEQFF. The CDR3 region has the DNA TGCGCCAGCAGCCGACTAGCGGGCGGTACTTACAATGAGCAGTTCTTC.

This clonotype occurred a few times. V gene TRBV29-1 combines with J gene TRBJ2-1; D assignment may be TRBD1 or TRBD2 (5 bases each). V lost 7 bases, J lost 1 base, and 20 bases lay in between. The CDR3 length is 16 residues. The germline CDR1 and CDR2 sequences are SQVTM and ANQGSEA. CDR3 sequence (DNA): TGCAGCGCGCCAAGGCAGGGTAGGAGGTCCTACAATGAGCAGTTCTTC. The encoded protein is CSAPRQGRRSYNEQFF.

V is TRBV7-2 and J is TRBJ2-1, with TRBD2 matching over 9 bases. V shed 5 bases, J shed 2 bases, and the junction held 4 bases outside the gene matches. Germline CDR1 reads SGHTA; CDR2 reads FQGNSA. The length of the CDR3 is 15 residues. The CDR3 coding sequence is TGTGCCAGCAGCATTGGACTAGCGACCTACAATGAGCAGTTCTTC. Encoded protein: CASSIGLATYNEQFF.

At least ten counts were recorded for this clonotype. The gene calls are TRBV7-6 and TRBJ2-5; 11 nucleotides line up with TRBD2. This CDR3 is 15 amino acids long. J was trimmed by 5 bases and V by 5 bases; bases with no gene match: 7. CDR1 and CDR2 (germline): SGHVS, FNYEAQ. DNA of the CDR3: TGTGCCAGCAGCGGACTGACTAGCGGGATGGAGACCCAGTACTTC. Translation gives CASSGLTSGMETQYF. Full variable domain (missing parts from reference TRBV7-6 and TRBJ2-5): GAGVSQSPRYKVTKRGQDVALRCDPISGHVSLYWYRQALGQGPEFLTYFNYEAQQDKSGLPNDRFSAERPEGSISTLTIQRTEQRDSAMYRCASSGLTSGMETQYFGPGTRLLVL.

The gene calls are TRBV5-6 and TRBJ2-1; D remains unclear. In germline, CDR1 is SGHDT, CDR2 YYEEEE. The CDR3 is 15 residues long. V lost 0 bases to trimming and J lost 7 bases, with 14 bases between them. The CDR3 region is CASSLGGRLRNEQFF. The CDR3 DNA reads TGTGCCAGCAGCTTGGGTGGCAGGTTACGAAATGAGCAGTTCTTC.